The 19 T cell receptor beta chains in this list originate from one sample, sequenced in a study of identical twins. TCRdb analysed the 5' RACE reads with MiXCR anew, one entry per CDR3 protein. The repertoire holds approximately 890,000 distinct CDR3 sequences, with 12% as singletons. Separately, the same data were catalogued under a study of yellow fever vaccine responses in identical twins.

Sequenced input: PBMCs. Receptor source: a woman under 30 in good health.

The chain recombines TRBV12-3 or TRBV12-4 with TRBJ2-7; 7 bases agree with TRBD1. V dropped 5 bases and J dropped 3; count of bases not matched to a gene: 4. The CDR3 sequence is 13 residues long. The CDR3 sequence: CASSRDSYYEQYV. The CDR3 bases are TGTGCCAGCAGTCGGGACAGCTACTACGAGCAGTACGTC.

In its sample, this clonotype was seen many times. This chain connects TRBV28 to TRBJ2-3, with D possibly being TRBD1 (5 bases). V shed 3 bases and J shed 2 bases, with 6 bases lying between them. The CDR3 has 13 amino acids. From germline, CDR1 is MDHEN and CDR2 SYDVKM. The CDR3 region is CASSLTVTDTQYF. The CDR3 coding sequence is TGTGCCAGCAGTTTGACAGTCACAGATACGCAGTATTTT.

The chain links TRBV10-1 to TRBJ2-1; D not resolved. The germline V and J ends were trimmed by 0 bases and 8 bases, with 11 bases remaining between them. The CDR3 sequence is 14 residues long. CDR1 and CDR2 (germline): WNHNN, SYGVQD (reference sequence). CDR3 amino acids: CASSESGSSDEQFF. The CDR3 nucleotides read TGCGCCAGCAGTGAGTCGGGTAGTTCCGATGAGCAGTTCTTC.

The sample holds a few counts of this clonotype. The rearrangement uses TRBV12-3 or TRBV12-4 and TRBJ1-2; D possibly corresponds to TRBD1 (6 bases). V was pared by 6 bases and J by 1 base, with 12 bases between. The CDR3 is made up of 14 amino acids. This CDR3 is CASSKHRVNYGYTF. CDR3 DNA: TGTGCCAGCAGCAAACACAGGGTTAACTATGGCTACACCTTC.

This clonotype showed up just a few times. The chain carries TRBV6-5 and TRBJ1-1; no definite D call. V dropped 0 bases and J dropped 5 bases, with 10 bases sitting between them. CDR1 MNHEY and CDR2 SVGAGI come from the germline V gene. CDR3 size: 14 residues. The CDR3 spells CASSYSSGMTEAFF. The CDR3 nucleotides are TGTGCCAGCAGTTACTCCTCGGGGATGACTGAAGCTTTCTTT.

This clonotype has more than one count but fewer than ten. The chain combines TRBV12-3 or TRBV12-4 with TRBJ1-2, with 9 nucleotides matching TRBD1. CDR3 size: 12 residues. V lost 4 bases, J lost 7 bases, and 1 base stayed unmatched. The CDR3 here is CASSSQGAGYTF. CDR3 nucleotide sequence: TGTGCCAGCAGTTCACAGGGGGCTGGCTACACCTTC.

The table lists this clonotype with a few counts. CDR3 sequence reads: CSAPRTGSGANVLTF. Here the CDR3 DNA reads TGCAGTGCCCCCAGGACGGGCTCTGGGGCCAACGTCCTGACTTTC. This chain links TRBV20-1 with TRBJ2-6, with unresolved D. Per the germline V gene, CDR1 is DFQATT and CDR2 is SNEGSKA (reference sequence). The CDR3 covers 15 residues. Trimming removed 6 bases at V and 0 bases at J, with 12 bases between.

J is TRBJ2-1 and V is TRBV10-3; 12 bases match TRBD2. CDR1 is ENHRY and CDR2 is SYGVKD in the germline V gene. The junction had 3 bases not matched to a gene; V was cut back by 4 bases and J by 2 bases. The CDR3 runs to 16 residues. The chain's CDR3 is CAISVLAGGTYNEQFF. The CDR3, as DNA: TGTGCCATCAGTGTTCTAGCGGGAGGGACCTACAATGAGCAGTTCTTC.

V usage is TRBV25-1 and J usage is TRBJ2-7; TRBD2 is a possible D gene (8 bases). Germline V gives CDR1 MGHDK, CDR2 SYGVNS. This CDR3 comprises 16 residues. V dropped 5 bases and J dropped 5 bases, with 22 bases sitting between them. The CDR3 here is CASSRSGGAGVNEQYF. In nucleotides, the CDR3 is TGTGCCAGCAGTAGGTCAGGGGGAGCGGGAGTGAACGAGCAGTACTTC.

V is TRBV6-1 and J is TRBJ2-7; possibly TRBD2 for D (5 bases). Germline V gene sequence: CDR1 MNHNS, CDR2 SASEGT. V lost 6 bases to trimming and J lost 3 bases, with 15 bases between them. The CDR3 spans 14 residues. The chain's CDR3 is CASRPVGGVYEQYV. The CDR3 nucleotides read TGTGCCAGCAGACCGGTCGGAGGAGTCTACGAGCAGTACGTC.

This clonotype has more than one count but fewer than ten. The chain couples TRBV10-3 to TRBJ2-3, with a possible D match to TRBD2 (5 bases). Germline assignment: CDR1 ENHRY and CDR2 SYGVKD. The germline V and J ends were trimmed by 0 bases and 0 bases, with 10 bases remaining between them. The CDR3 spans 16 residues. CDR3 sequence reads: CAISESTGLSTDTQYF. The CDR3 DNA sequence: TGTGCCATCAGTGAGTCGACGGGATTGAGCACAGATACGCAGTATTTT.

The gene calls are TRBV2 and TRBJ2-7, with D possibly matching TRBD2 (6 bases). Trimming took off 7 bases at V and 6 bases at J, with 25 bases between the two ends. CDR1 is SNHLY, CDR2 FYNNEI, per germline. There are 16 residues in the CDR3. CDR3 sequence reads: CASIPAGVLGEAEQYF. The CDR3 DNA is TGTGCCAGCATTCCAGCGGGCGTTCTAGGGGAGGCCGAGCAGTACTTC.

J is TRBJ2-7 and V is TRBV28; 10 nucleotides match TRBD1. This CDR3 comprises 15 residues. Germline-derived CDR1 and CDR2 are MDHEN and SYDVKM. V was clipped by 4 bases and J by 4 bases; unmatched bases: 7. The CDR3 region is CASSSAGTGVYEQYV. The CDR3, as DNA: TGTGCCAGCAGTTCCGCCGGGACAGGGGTTTACGAGCAGTACGTC.

This clonotype appeared many times. This chain uses TRBV29-1 with TRBJ1-1; no firm D call. Between the trimmed V and J ends, which lost 6 bases and 0 bases, there was a span of 8 bases. The CDR3 is 12 residues long. The germline gives CDR1 SQVTM, CDR2 ANQGSEA. The CDR3 loop is CSVDLMNTEAFF. The CDR3 coding sequence is TGCAGCGTGGATCTCATGAACACTGAAGCTTTCTTT.

This clonotype was seen only a few times. This chain links TRBV5-1 with TRBJ2-6; D remains ambiguous. The CDR3 extends over 15 amino acids. Germline V gene lookup returns CDR1 SGHRS and CDR2 YFSETQ. Trimming pared 2 bases from V and 4 bases from J, leaving 10 bases between. The CDR3 reads CASSFGPPGANVLTF. CDR3 coding DNA: TGCGCCAGCAGCTTTGGACCCCCGGGGGCCAACGTCCTGACTTTC.

The V gene is TRBV7-9, the J gene TRBJ2-7; no clear D. In germline, CDR1 is SEHNR, CDR2 FQNEAQ (reference sequence). The V gene lost 6 bases and the J gene lost 6 bases, with 24 bases spanning the gap. The CDR3 has 16 residues. CDR3 region: CASRNQLDTRDSEQYF. The CDR3, as DNA: TGTGCCAGCAGAAACCAGCTCGATACCCGAGATAGCGAGCAGTACTTC.

This clonotype was detected only a few times. The V gene is TRBV5-1, the J gene TRBJ2-2; the D is unclear. The V and J ends lost 4 bases and 6 bases respectively, with 10 bases between them. In germline, CDR1 is SGHRS, CDR2 YFSETQ. This CDR3 region has 13 residues. CDR3 nucleotides: TGCGCCAGCAGCCCCGGGTCCGCCGGGGAGCTGTTTTTT. Protein product: CASSPGSAGELFF.

This clonotype was recorded a few times. V usage is TRBV11-2 and J usage is TRBJ2-1, with D unclear. The germline V gene has CDR1 SGHAT and CDR2 FQNNGV. V lost 1 base to trimming and J lost 4 bases, with 17 bases between them. The CDR3 has 17 amino acids. This CDR3 reads CASSLGFPTEAYNEQFF. CDR3 coding DNA: TGTGCCAGCAGCTTAGGCTTCCCCACCGAGGCATACAATGAGCAGTTCTTC.

The chain combines TRBV5-1 with TRBJ2-3; the match to TRBD2 covers 10 bases. From germline, CDR1 is SGHRS and CDR2 YFSETQ. The CDR3 has 16 amino acids. The ends lost 4 bases at V and 6 bases at J; junction bases unmatched: 11. The CDR3, as DNA: TGCGCCAGCAGCGAACCGGCTAGCGGGAGTTCCGATACGCAGTATTTT. Protein sequence: CASSEPASGSSDTQYF.